The entry below describes one TCR beta chain. This sample is part of a study of CXCR3-negative and CXCR3-positive naive CD8 T cells. 5' RACE that incorporated UMI labels was used to prepare the TRB cDNA libraries. Reanalyzing the 5' RACE reads, TCRdb keeps one entry per CDR3 protein, without DNA. Recorded here are tens of thousands of distinct CDR3 sequences; the top ten clones represent about 14%. The clonotype comes from a human donor in good health. Some clones in this sample may be carry-over from other donors' samples. Sequenced input: memory CD8+ T cells from blood.

This CDR3 reads CASGPAYEQYF. The V gene is TRBV28, the J gene TRBJ2-7; there is no DNA to check the TCRdb D call of TRBD2. Germline values: CDR1 MDHEN, CDR2 SYDVKM. This CDR3 region has 11 residues.